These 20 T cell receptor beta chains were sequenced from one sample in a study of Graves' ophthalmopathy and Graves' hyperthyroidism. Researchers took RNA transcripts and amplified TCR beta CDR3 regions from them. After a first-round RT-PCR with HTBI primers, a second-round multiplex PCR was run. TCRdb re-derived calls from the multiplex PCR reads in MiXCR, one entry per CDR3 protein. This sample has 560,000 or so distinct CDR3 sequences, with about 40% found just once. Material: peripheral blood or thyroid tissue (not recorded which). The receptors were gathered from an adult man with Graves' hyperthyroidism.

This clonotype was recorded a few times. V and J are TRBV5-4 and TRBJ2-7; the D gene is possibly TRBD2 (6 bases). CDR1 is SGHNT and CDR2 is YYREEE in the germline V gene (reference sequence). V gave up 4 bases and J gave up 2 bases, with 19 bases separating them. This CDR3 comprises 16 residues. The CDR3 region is CASSEKVTSRAYEQYF. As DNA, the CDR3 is TGTGCCAGCAGCGAAAAAGTTACTAGCAGGGCCTACGAGCAGTACTTC.

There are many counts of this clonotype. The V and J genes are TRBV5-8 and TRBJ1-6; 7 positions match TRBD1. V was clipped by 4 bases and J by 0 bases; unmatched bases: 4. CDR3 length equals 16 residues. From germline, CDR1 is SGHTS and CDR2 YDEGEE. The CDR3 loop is CASSGGQSSYNSPLHF. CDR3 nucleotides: TGTGCCAGCAGCGGGGGACAGAGCTCCTATAATTCACCCCTCCACTTT.

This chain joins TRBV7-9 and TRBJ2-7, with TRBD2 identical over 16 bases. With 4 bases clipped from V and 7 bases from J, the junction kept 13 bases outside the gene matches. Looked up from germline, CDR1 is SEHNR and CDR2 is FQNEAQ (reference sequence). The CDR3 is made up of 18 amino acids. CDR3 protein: CASSSGLAGGKYYNEQYF. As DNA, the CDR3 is TGTGCCAGCAGCTCGGGACTAGCGGGGGGGAAGTACTACAATGAGCAGTACTTC.

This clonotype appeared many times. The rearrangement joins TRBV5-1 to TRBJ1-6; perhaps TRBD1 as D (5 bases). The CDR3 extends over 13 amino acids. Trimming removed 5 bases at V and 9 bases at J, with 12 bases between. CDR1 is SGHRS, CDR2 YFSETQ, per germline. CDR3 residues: CASRAGTGSPLHF. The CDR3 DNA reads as TGCGCCAGCAGGGCAGGGACGGGTTCACCCCTCCACTTT.

The CDR3 DNA is TGTGCCAGCGTTAGCGGGGGGAACACCGGGGAGCAGGAAGCTTTCTTT. Translation gives CASVSGGNTGEQEAFF. This sequence joins TRBV7-9 and TRBJ1-1; D is possibly TRBD1 (5 bases). Looked up from germline, CDR1 is SEHNR and CDR2 is FQNEAQ (reference sequence). Trimming stripped 8 bases from V and 8 bases from J, with 27 bases between. The CDR3 runs to 16 residues.

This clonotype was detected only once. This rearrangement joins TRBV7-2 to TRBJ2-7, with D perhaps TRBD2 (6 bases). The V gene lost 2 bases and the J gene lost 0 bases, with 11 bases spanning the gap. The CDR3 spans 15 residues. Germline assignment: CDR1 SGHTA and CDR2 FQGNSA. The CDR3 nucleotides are TGTGCCAGCAGCTTAACAACTAGCAGCTCCTACGAGCAGTACTTC. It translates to CASSLTTSSSYEQYF.

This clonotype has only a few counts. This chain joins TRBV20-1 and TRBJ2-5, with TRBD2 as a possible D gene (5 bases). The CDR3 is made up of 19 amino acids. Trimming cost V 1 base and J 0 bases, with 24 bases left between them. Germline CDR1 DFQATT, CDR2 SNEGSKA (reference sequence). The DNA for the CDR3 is TGCAGTGCTAGAGGCCCCTTCCCTGCACTAGACCTGTACCAAGAGACCCAGTACTTC. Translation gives CSARGPFPALDLYQETQYF.

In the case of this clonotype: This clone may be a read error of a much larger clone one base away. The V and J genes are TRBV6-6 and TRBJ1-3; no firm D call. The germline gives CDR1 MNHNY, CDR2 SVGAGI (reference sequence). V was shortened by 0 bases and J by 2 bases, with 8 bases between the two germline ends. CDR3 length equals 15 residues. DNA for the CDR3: TGTGCCAGCAGTTACTCCACAGTACCTGGAAACACCATATATTTT. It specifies CASSYSTVPGNTIYF.

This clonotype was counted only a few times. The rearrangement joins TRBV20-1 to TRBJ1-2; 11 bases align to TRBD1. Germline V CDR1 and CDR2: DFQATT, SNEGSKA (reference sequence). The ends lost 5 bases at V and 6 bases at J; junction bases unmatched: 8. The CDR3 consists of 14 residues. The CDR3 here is CSALTGQGADGYTF. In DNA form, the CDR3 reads TGCAGTGCTTTAACCGGACAGGGGGCAGATGGCTACACCTTC.

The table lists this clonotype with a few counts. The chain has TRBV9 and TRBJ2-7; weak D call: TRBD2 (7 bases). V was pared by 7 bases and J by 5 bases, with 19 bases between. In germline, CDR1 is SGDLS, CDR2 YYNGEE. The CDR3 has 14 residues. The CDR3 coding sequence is TGTGCCAGCTCACCCCGGGGGGCGACGAACGAGCAGTACTTC. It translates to CASSPRGATNEQYF.

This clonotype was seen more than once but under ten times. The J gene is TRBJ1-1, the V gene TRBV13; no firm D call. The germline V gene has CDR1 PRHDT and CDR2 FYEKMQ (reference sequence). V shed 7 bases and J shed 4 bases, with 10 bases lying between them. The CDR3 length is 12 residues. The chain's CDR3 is CASKLDPTEAFF. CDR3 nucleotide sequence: TGTGCCAGCAAACTGGACCCCACTGAAGCTTTCTTT.

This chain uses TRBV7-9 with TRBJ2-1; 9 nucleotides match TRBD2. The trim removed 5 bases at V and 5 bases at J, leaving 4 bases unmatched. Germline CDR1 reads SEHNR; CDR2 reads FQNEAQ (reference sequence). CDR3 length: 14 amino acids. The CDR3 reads CASSPSGVNNEQFF. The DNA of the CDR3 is TGTGCCAGCAGCCCTAGCGGGGTTAACAATGAGCAGTTCTTC.

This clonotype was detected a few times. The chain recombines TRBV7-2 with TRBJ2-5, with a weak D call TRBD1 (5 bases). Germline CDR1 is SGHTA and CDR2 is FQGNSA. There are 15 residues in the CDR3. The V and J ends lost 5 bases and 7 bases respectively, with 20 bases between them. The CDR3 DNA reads TGTGCCAGCAGCGCGTACCAGGGTTCCGTAGGGACCCAGTACTTC. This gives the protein CASSAYQGSVGTQYF.

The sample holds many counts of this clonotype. Written as DNA, the CDR3 is TGTGCCAGCAGCCCCGCCAGGGAAAATCAGCCCCAGCATTTT. Its protein product is CASSPARENQPQHF. The chain employs TRBV12-3 or TRBV12-4 and TRBJ1-5, with D perhaps matching TRBD1 (5 bases). Deletions cut 6 bases from V and 4 bases from J, with 13 bases between. CDR3 length: 14 amino acids.

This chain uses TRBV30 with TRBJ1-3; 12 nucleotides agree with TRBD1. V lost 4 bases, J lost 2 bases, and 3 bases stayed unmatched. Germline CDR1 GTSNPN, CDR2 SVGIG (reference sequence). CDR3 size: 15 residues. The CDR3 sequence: CAWTGQGAPGNTIYF. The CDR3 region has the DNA TGTGCCTGGACGGGACAGGGGGCGCCTGGAAACACCATATATTTT.

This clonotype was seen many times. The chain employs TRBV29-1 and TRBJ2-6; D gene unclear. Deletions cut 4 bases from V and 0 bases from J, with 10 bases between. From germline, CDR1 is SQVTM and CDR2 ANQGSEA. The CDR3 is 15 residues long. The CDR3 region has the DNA TGCAGCGTTGTACTCCGTAGCTCTGGGGCCAACGTCCTGACTTTC. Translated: CSVVLRSSGANVLTF.

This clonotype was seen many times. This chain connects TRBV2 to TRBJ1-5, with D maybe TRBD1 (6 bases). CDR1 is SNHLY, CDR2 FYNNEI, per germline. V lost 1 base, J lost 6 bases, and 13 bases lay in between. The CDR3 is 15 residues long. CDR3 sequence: CASSEEQGRGQPQHF. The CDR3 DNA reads TGTGCCAGCAGTGAAGAACAGGGAAGGGGTCAGCCCCAGCATTTT.

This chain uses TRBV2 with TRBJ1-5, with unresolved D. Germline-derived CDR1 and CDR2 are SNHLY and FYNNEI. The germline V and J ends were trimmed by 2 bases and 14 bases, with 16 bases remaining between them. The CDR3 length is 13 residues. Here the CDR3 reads CASSERAVTYEHF. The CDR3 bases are TGTGCCAGCAGTGAACGGGCAGTGACCTACGAGCATTTT.

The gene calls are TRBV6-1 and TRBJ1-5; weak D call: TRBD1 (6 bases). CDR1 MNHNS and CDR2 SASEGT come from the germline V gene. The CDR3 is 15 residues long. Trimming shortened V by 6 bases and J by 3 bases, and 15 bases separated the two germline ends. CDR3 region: CASRVMDSANQPQHF. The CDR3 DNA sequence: TGTGCCAGCAGAGTCATGGACAGCGCCAATCAGCCCCAGCATTTT.

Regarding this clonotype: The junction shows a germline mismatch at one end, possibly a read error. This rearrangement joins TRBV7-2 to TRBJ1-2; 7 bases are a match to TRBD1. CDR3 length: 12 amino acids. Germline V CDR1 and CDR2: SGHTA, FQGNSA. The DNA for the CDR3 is TGTGCCAGCAGTTTAGGGCGAGGGGGCCACACCTTC. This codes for CASSLGRGGHTF.